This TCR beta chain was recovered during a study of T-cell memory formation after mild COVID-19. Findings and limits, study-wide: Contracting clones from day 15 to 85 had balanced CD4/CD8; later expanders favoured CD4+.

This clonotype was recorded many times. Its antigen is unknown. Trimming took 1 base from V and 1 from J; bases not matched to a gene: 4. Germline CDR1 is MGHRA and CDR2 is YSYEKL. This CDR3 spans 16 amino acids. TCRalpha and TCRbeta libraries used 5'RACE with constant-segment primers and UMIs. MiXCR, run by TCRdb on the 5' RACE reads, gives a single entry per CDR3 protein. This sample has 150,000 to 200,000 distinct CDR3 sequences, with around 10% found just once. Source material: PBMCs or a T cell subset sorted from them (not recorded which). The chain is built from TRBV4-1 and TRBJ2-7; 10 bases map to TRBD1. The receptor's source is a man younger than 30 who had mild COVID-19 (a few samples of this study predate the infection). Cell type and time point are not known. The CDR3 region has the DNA TGCGCCAGCAGCCAAGCGACAGGGGGCGCGTCCTACGAGCAGTACTTC. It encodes CASSQATGGASYEQYF.